This TCR beta chain was captured in a study of response to subunit inactivated influenza vaccine. Each CDR3 protein gets one entry after TCRdb re-called the RT-PCR reads with MiXCR. The data contain hundreds of thousands of distinct CDR3 sequences, roughly 12% of them singletons. This clonotype was picked up a small number of times. Unmatched junction bases numbered 15, after V lost 6 bases and J lost 5 bases. Germline assignment: CDR1 MDHEN and CDR2 SYDVKM. The CDR3 is 16 amino acids. This sample also belongs to another study, concerning T cells expressing NK-cell markers. From that study: The authors generated TCR beta cDNA through 5'RACE template switching with UMIs. Unclear, still, was the HCMV specificity of the expanded NKG2C+ T cell clones.

This sequence originates from a middle-aged man who received an inactivated influenza vaccine. The chain uses TRBV28 and TRBJ1-1; TRBD1 matches 7 bases. The sample consisted of PBMCs from blood, taken on the day of vaccination. This CDR3 reads CASSLTRRGWGTEAFF. CDR3 coding DNA: TGTGCCAGCAGCCTCACCCGCAGGGGGTGGGGGACTGAAGCTTTCTTT.